These 9 T cell receptor beta chains came from one sample sequenced in a study of cytomegalovirus exposure and HLA in healthy donors. This PCR relied on a set of 60 Vbeta primers and 13 Jbeta primers. Libraries were prepared by immunoSEQ multiplex PCR; TCRdb keeps only in-frame clonotypes and omits some of them. This sample has roughly 140,000 clones; 84% occur once, and the top ten carry 2.5%. Sequences were obtained from PBMCs. Every receptor here comes from a boy aged 2 to 10 in good health and CMV-seronegative.

CDR3: CASRRQGAGGYTF. CDR3 sequence (DNA): TGTGCCAGCAGAAGACAGGGGGCCGGCGGCTACACCTTC. The J gene is TRBJ1-2, the V gene TRBV6-5, with 10 bases aligning to TRBD1. Per the germline V gene, CDR1 is MNHEY and CDR2 is SVGAGI. Trimming removed 6 bases from V and 8 bases from J; junction bases left unmatched: 6. CDR3 size: 13 residues.

The genes are TRBV28 and TRBJ2-1; TRBD2 matches at 7 bases. This CDR3 has 17 amino acids. V shed 0 bases and J 2 bases; nucleotides not matched to a gene: 7. The germline V gene has CDR1 MDHEN and CDR2 SYDVKM. CDR3 amino acids: CASSLWGRGETYNEQFF. In DNA, the CDR3 is TGTGCCAGCAGTTTATGGGGTCGGGGGGAAACCTACAATGAGCAGTTCTTC.

The chain carries TRBV11-2 and TRBJ1-2; 8 bases are a match to TRBD1. J lost 5 bases, V lost 2 bases, and 19 bases had no gene match. This CDR3 comprises 19 residues. CDR1 SGHAT and CDR2 FQNNGV come from the germline V gene. The CDR3, as DNA: TGTGCCAGCAGCTTATTTTCCTTCAGGGGGCGGTCCGATGGGTATGGCTACACCTTC. Translating gives CASSLFSFRGRSDGYGYTF.

J is TRBJ1-2 and V is TRBV7-2; a weak D match, TRBD1 (6 bases). CDR3 length equals 13 residues. The germline V and J ends were trimmed by 5 bases and 2 bases, with 9 bases remaining between them. Germline assignment: CDR1 SGHTA and CDR2 FQGNSA. CDR3 sequence (DNA): TGTGCCAGCAGCCCACAGGGAAACTATGGCTACACCTTC. This translates into CASSPQGNYGYTF. The full variable domain, with the rest looked up from reference TRBV7-2 and TRBJ1-2, is GAGVSQSPSNKVTEKGKDVELRCDPISGHTALYWYRQSLGQGLEFLIYFQGNSAPDKSGLPSDRFSAERTGGSVSTLTIQRTQQEDSAVYLCASSPQGNYGYTFGSGTRLTVV.

This chain joins TRBV29-1 and TRBJ2-3, with D uncertain. Per germline, CDR1 SQVTM and CDR2 ANQGSEA. V was trimmed by 2 bases and J by 2 bases, leaving 8 bases between them. This CDR3 has 13 amino acids. CDR3 sequence reads: CSVESQDTDTQYF. CDR3 coding DNA: TGCAGCGTTGAATCGCAGGACACAGATACGCAGTATTTT.

The chain has TRBV6-5 and TRBJ2-3; 14 nucleotides align to TRBD2. The CDR3 has 16 amino acids. Germline assignment: CDR1 MNHEY and CDR2 SVGAGI. V lost 4 bases, J lost 2 bases, and 2 bases stayed unmatched. The CDR3 region has the DNA TGTGCCAGCAGTTCGACTAGCGGGGGGGTCACAGATACGCAGTATTTT. It is translated as CASSSTSGGVTDTQYF.

The chain combines TRBV12-5 with TRBJ1-5, with 9 bases aligning to TRBD1. J was trimmed by 8 bases and V by 5 bases; bases with no gene match: 7. From germline, CDR1 is LGHNT and CDR2 FRNRAP. This CDR3 is 14 amino acids long. The CDR3 sequence: CASGGQGSFEPQHF. Here the CDR3 DNA reads TGTGCTAGTGGTGGACAGGGGAGTTTTGAGCCCCAGCATTTT.

The rearrangement joins TRBV28 to TRBJ2-7, with D maybe TRBD1 (6 bases). Germline CDR1 MDHEN, CDR2 SYDVKM. V lost 7 bases to trimming and J lost 5 bases, with 12 bases between them. The CDR3 contains 12 residues. The DNA for the CDR3 is TGTGCCAGCATGATCCCAGGGGACGAGCAGTACTTC. Its protein is CASMIPGDEQYF.

The V and J genes are TRBV5-1 and TRBJ2-5; D possibly corresponds to TRBD2 (5 bases). Germline V gives CDR1 SGHRS, CDR2 YFSETQ. This CDR3 comprises 15 residues. Trimming stripped 2 bases from V and 2 bases from J, with 13 bases between. CDR3 DNA sequence: TGCGCCAGCAGCTTACCCAGCGGTTTTCAAGAGACCCAGTACTTC. This sequence encodes CASSLPSGFQETQYF. The complete variable domain, with remaining parts taken from reference TRBV5-1 and TRBJ2-5, reads KAGVTQTPRYLIKTRGQQVTLSCSPISGHRSVSWYQQTPGQGLQFLFEYFSETQRNKGNFPGRFSGRQFSNSRSEMNVSTLELGDSALYLCASSLPSGFQETQYFGPGTRLLVL.